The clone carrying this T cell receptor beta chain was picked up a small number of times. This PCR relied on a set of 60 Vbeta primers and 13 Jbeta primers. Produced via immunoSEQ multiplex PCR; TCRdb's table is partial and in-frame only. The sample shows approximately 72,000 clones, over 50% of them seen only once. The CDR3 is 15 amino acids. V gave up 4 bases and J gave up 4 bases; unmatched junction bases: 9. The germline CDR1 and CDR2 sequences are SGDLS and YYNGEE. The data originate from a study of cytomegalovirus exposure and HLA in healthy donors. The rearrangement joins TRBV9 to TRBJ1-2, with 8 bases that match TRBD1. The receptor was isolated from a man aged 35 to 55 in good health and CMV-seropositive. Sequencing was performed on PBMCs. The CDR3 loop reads CASSKDLTGAYGYTF. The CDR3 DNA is TGTGCCAGCAGCAAAGACCTGACAGGGGCCTATGGCTACACCTTC.